This entry lists 11 T cell receptor beta chains sequenced from one sample in a study of response to subunit inactivated influenza vaccine. TCRdb passed the RT-PCR reads through MiXCR, listing each CDR3 protein once. The sample consists of roughly 710,000 distinct CDR3 sequences, 14% of them appearing once. Here the sequenced sample was PBMCs from blood, taken roughly 15 days before vaccination. All receptors come from a man aged 45-60 years who received an inactivated influenza vaccine.

This chain connects TRBV12-3 or TRBV12-4 to TRBJ1-5, with D perhaps TRBD1 (6 bases). Trimming took 3 bases from V and 6 from J, leaving 9 bases between them. This CDR3 is built from 13 residues. CDR3 bases: TGTGCCAGCAGTTTCGACAGGCGTCAGCCCCAGCATTTT. Its protein is CASSFDRRQPQHF.

The chain joins TRBV7-9 to TRBJ2-1, with TRBD2 matching 14 bases. The V gene end was trimmed by 4 bases and the J gene end by 9 bases; junction bases not matched to a gene: 5. The CDR3 covers 15 residues. The germline V gene encodes CDR1 SEHNR and CDR2 FQNEAQ (reference sequence). CDR3 coding DNA: TGTGCCAGCAGCTCGACTAGCGGGGGGGCGACTGAGCAGTTCTTC. Translated: CASSSTSGGATEQFF.

The chain joins TRBV5-1 to TRBJ2-6; D remains ambiguous. CDR1 and CDR2 from the germline V gene are SGHRS and YFSETQ. The ends were cut back, 6 bases at V and 1 base at J, with 8 bases in the middle. The CDR3 runs to 14 residues. CDR3: CASTPGSGANVLTF. The CDR3 nucleotides are TGCGCCAGCACCCCTGGTTCTGGGGCCAACGTCCTGACTTTC.

This clonotype occurred a few times. This chain links TRBV29-1 with TRBJ2-7; 12 bases line up with TRBD2. CDR1 and CDR2 from the germline V gene are SQVTM and ANQGSEA. The ends lost 4 bases at V and 6 bases at J; junction bases unmatched: 10. This CDR3 has 15 residues. CDR3 coding DNA: TGCAGCGTTGGCCCTACACTAGCGGGAGGCTTCGAGCAGTACTTC. Translated, it gives CSVGPTLAGGFEQYF.

This clonotype was seen many times. This chain joins TRBV24-1 and TRBJ2-7; D could derive from TRBD1 or TRBD2 (6 bases each). Per germline, CDR1 KGHDR and CDR2 SFDVKD. V was pared by 9 bases and J by 0 bases, with 11 bases between. The CDR3 sequence is 13 residues long. CDR3 sequence: CATGGDNSYEQYF. The CDR3 bases are TGTGCCACCGGCGGGGACAACTCCTACGAGCAGTACTTC.

This clonotype occurred a few times. The J gene is TRBJ2-7, the V gene TRBV20-1, with D possibly TRBD2 on 5 matching bases. CDR1 is DFQATT and CDR2 is SNEGSKA in the germline V gene (reference sequence). CDR3 length: 13 amino acids. Trimming removed 1 base at V and 4 bases at J, with 11 bases between. CDR3 DNA: TGCAGTGCTAGAGCAGCTAGCAGGTACGAGCAGTACTTC. It yields the protein CSARAASRYEQYF.

V and J are TRBV5-6 and TRBJ2-5; 10 bases map to TRBD2. The CDR3 is made up of 15 amino acids. Germline values: CDR1 SGHDT, CDR2 YYEEEE. V dropped 5 bases and J dropped 2; count of bases not matched to a gene: 6. The CDR3 coding sequence is TGTGCCAGCAGACAACTAGCGGGGCGGCAAGAGACCCAGTACTTC. This encodes CASRQLAGRQETQYF.

The chain couples TRBV6-5 to TRBJ2-1, with D uncertain. The V gene lost 3 bases and the J gene lost 10 bases, with 10 bases spanning the gap. CDR1 and CDR2 (germline): MNHEY, SVGAGI. There are 12 residues in the CDR3. CDR3 sequence reads: CASSYALGEQFF. The DNA of the CDR3 is TGTGCCAGCAGTTATGCCCTTGGAGAGCAGTTCTTC.

This clonotype was detected ten times or more. The V call is TRBV6-1, the J call TRBJ2-1; 10 bases match TRBD2. CDR1 and CDR2 from the germline V gene are MNHNS and SASEGT. With V trimmed by 6 bases and J by 7 bases, 12 bases remained unmatched. The CDR3 contains 16 residues. The CDR3 DNA reads TGTGCCAGCAGCGCGCAACTAGCGGGGAATGGGAATGAGCAGTTCTTC. As protein: CASSAQLAGNGNEQFF.

In this sample, this clonotype turned up a few times. The CDR3 coding sequence is TGTGCCAGCAGCCGGACTAGCGGGGGGGCCGGGGAGCTGTTTTTT. Translating gives CASSRTSGGAGELFF. The gene calls are TRBV12-3 or TRBV12-4 and TRBJ2-2; TRBD2 matches at 15 bases. This CDR3 is built from 15 residues. Unmatched junction bases numbered 2, after V lost 6 bases and J lost 6 bases.

In this sample, this clonotype turned up a few times. The chain is built from TRBV6-5 and TRBJ2-2, with TRBD2 as a possible D gene (5 bases). This CDR3 has 17 amino acids. Germline loops: CDR1 MNHEY, CDR2 SVGAGI. V lost 4 bases and J 1 base, leaving 16 bases between the germline ends. The CDR3 reads CASSLLPSGKNTGELFF. CDR3 nucleotides: TGTGCCAGCAGTTTACTCCCCTCGGGGAAGAACACCGGGGAGCTGTTTTTT.